A selection of T cell receptor beta chains follows, all from one sample in a study of CD8+CD57+ T cells in acquired aplastic anemia. TCRdb re-derived calls from the reads in MiXCR, one entry per CDR3 protein. The table has hundreds of thousands of distinct CDR3 sequences, roughly 64% seen once. The specimen sequenced was sorted CD4+, CD8+, or CD8+CD57+ T cells (not recorded which) from PBMCs. These receptors all come from a human donor in good health, serving as a control. Each CDR3 is given with its conserved first and last residue. Fields, in order: D gene, J gene, clone size, V gene, CDR3 protein, CDR3 DNA. The D gene is left open where the match is weak. A row's size may be missing; if present it is once, few, many or a size class.

TRBD1	TRBJ1-2	-	TRBV20-1	CSASITGTGGTYGYTF	TGCAGTGCCAGCATCACCGGGACAGGGGGCACCTATGGCTACACCTTC
TRBD1	TRBJ1-2	few	TRBV2	CASSASTGAYGYTF	TGTGCCAGCAGTGCCTCGACAGGGGCCTATGGCTACACCTTC
-	TRBJ1-1	-	TRBV24-1	CATSDIQNTEAFF	TGTGCCACCAGTGATATTCAGAACACTGAAGCTTTCTTT
-	TRBJ1-1	-	TRBV12-3/TRBV12-4	CASTGVRGLEAFF	TGTGCCAGCACGGGAGTCCGGGGGCTTGAAGCTTTCTTT
TRBD2	TRBJ2-1	-	TRBV14	CASSLPRSGGAGKQFF	TGTGCCAGCAGCTTACCTCGTAGCGGGGGGGCCGGTAAGCAGTTCTTC
-	TRBJ2-1	-	TRBV7-9	CASSVGTSGGTSDEQFF	TGTGCCAGCAGTGTAGGGACTTCAGGCGGCACAAGTGATGAGCAGTTCTTC
-	TRBJ1-1	-	TRBV10-3	CAISSTSSGVDTEAFF	TGTGCCATTAGCAGCACTAGTTCAGGGGTGGACACTGAAGCTTTCTTT
-	TRBJ1-6	-	TRBV5-1	CASSLAPPESLHF	TGCGCCAGCAGCTTGGCGCCTCCAGAAAGCCTCCACTTT
-	TRBJ1-1	-	TRBV15	CATSIDRANYEAYF	TGTGCCACCAGCATAGATCGCGCCAACTACGAGGCGTACTTC
-	TRBJ2-5	-	TRBV7-2	CASRAERSKETQYF	TGTGCCAGCCGCGCGGAACGCAGCAAAGAGACCCAGTACTTC
-	TRBJ1-2	-	TRBV7-2	CASSRDSPLHCGNF	TGTGCCAGCAGCCGAGATTCACCCCTCCACTGTGGGAACTTC
TRBD2	TRBJ2-3	-	TRBV10-2	CATSDRAGVPGTQYF	TGCGCCACCAGTGACCGGGCGGGGGTGCCAGGCACGCAGTATTTT
-	TRBJ2-3	-	TRBV9	CASIPQVTTNEKQYF	TGTGCCAGCATCCCACAGGTAACAACTAATGAAAAACAGTATTTT
-	TRBJ2-2	few	TRBV29-1	CSARGGGYTGELFF	TGCAGCGCCCGAGGGGGGGGATACACCGGGGAGCTGTTTTTT
-	TRBJ1-3	-	TRBV5-8	CASSQESAGSPSGNTIYF	TGTGCCAGCAGCCAAGAGAGTGCAGGGTCCCCCTCTGGAAACACCATATATTTT
-	TRBJ1-2	-	TRBV29-1	CSVGRAGDGDGYAF	TGCAGCGTTGGGCGAGCGGGGGATGGCGATGGCTACGCCTTC
-	TRBJ2-7	-	TRBV13	CASSPSVGGYYEQYF	TGTGCCAGCAGCCCAAGTGTGGGGGGCTACTACGAGCAGTACTTC
-	TRBJ2-2	-	TRBV7-2	CATDGGQETQYFGLFF	-
-	TRBJ1-1	-	TRBV5-5	CASQSGDWPLGPNTEAFF	TGTGCCAGCCAATCCGGCGACTGGCCCCTGGGACCGAACACTGAAGCTTTCTTT
-	TRBJ2-7	-	TRBV2	CASSVDCGYYF	TGTGCCAGCAGTGTAGACTGCGGGTACTACTTC
-	TRBJ2-6	many	TRBV12-3/TRBV12-4	CASQNPASGANVLTF	TGTGCCAGCCAAAACCCCGCTTCTGGGGCCAACGTCCTGACTTTC
TRBD2	TRBJ2-7	many	TRBV7-2	CASSFSFSGGGAPYEQYF	TGTGCCAGCAGCTTCTCCTTCTCGGGCGGGGGGGCTCCTTACGAGCAGTACTTC
TRBD1	TRBJ1-1	few	TRBV27	CASGQGLTEAFF	TGTGCCTCCGGACAGGGGTTGACTGAAGCTTTCTTT
TRBD2	TRBJ2-1	-	TRBV7-1	CASSPVLGSGGTYNEQFF	TGTGCCAGCAGCCCAGTGCTGGGATCGGGAGGTACCTACAATGAGCAGTTCTTC
TRBD1	TRBJ1-2	-	TRBV20-1	CSARQPGGGGYTF	TGCAGTGCTCGACAGCCAGGGGGTGGCGGCTACACCTTC
-	TRBJ2-7	-	TRBV7-4	CASSVLGAGTEEQYF	TGTGCCAGCAGCGTATTGGGGGCCGGTACCGAGGAGCAGTACTTC
-	TRBJ1-3	-	TRBV5-1	CASSSDGGPFTIYF	TGTGCCAGCAGCTCGGACGGGGGGCCATTCACCATATATTTT
-	TRBJ1-1	-	TRBV6-5	CASSLRGTGPGAEAFF	TGTGCCAGCAGTTTAAGAGGAACGGGACCAGGCGCTGAAGCTTTCTTT
-	TRBJ2-5	many	TRBV6-5	CASTPGGADQETQYF	TGTGCCAGCACCCCAGGAGGGGCAGACCAAGAGACCCAGTACTTC
-	TRBJ2-2	-	TRBV24-1	CATSENTGELFF	TGTGCCACCAGTGAGAACACCGGGGAGCTGTTTTTT
-	TRBJ1-1	many	TRBV5-1	CASSSLWAQEAFF	TGCGCCAGCAGCTCACTTTGGGCACAGGAAGCTTTCTTT
-	TRBJ1-5	-	TRBV7-8	CASSSQGGDPPNQPQHF	TGTGCCAGCAGCTCCCAGGGAGGGGATCCGCCCAATCAGCCCCAGCATTTT
-	TRBJ1-1	-	TRBV7-2	CASSLAENTGVFF	TGTGCCAGCAGTTTAGCGGAGAACACTGGAGTTTTCTTT
-	TRBJ2-7	-	TRBV7-2	CASSLNLAASYEQYF	TGTGCCAGCAGCTTAAACCTAGCCGCCTCCTACGAGCAGTACTTC
TRBD1	TRBJ1-1	many	TRBV18	CASSLGQADTEAFF	TGTGCCAGCTCACTCGGACAGGCGGACACTGAAGCTTTCTTT
-	TRBJ2-3	-	TRBV9	CASSPGSMNTETQYF	TGTGCCAGCAGCCCGGGGTCGATGAACACTGAAACTCAGTATTTT
-	TRBJ1-2	-	TRBV5-4	CASSGSGDYGYTF	TGTGCCAGCAGCGGTAGCGGGGACTATGGCTACACCTTC
-	TRBJ2-5	-	TRBV9	CATSDALSDSQYF	TGTGCCACCAGCGATGCGCTGAGCGATTCCCAGTACTTC
-	TRBJ1-2	once	TRBV7-2	CASSLGLAQPQHFTF	TGTGCCAGCAGCTTAGGTCTGGCTCAGCCCCAGCATTTTACCTTC
-	TRBJ1-6	-	TRBV10-3	CAISERDKNSRLTF	TGTGCCATCAGTGAGCGCGACAAGAACTCACGCCTCACCTTC
TRBD2	TRBJ2-5	many	TRBV6-5	CASTERGGAETQYF	TGTGCCAGCACCGAGCGGGGGGGGGCAGAGACCCAGTACTTC